The 14 T cell receptor beta chains below were found in one sample sequenced in a study of blood T cell repertoires in COVID-19. The assay was immunoSEQ multiplex PCR, and TCRdb's table has in-frame clones only and misses some. The sample contains more than 200,000 clones, approximately 82% of which appear only once. Material for sequencing was peripheral blood. These receptors all stem from a man in his forties with active or convalescent COVID-19.

The chain links TRBV14 to TRBJ1-2, with a possible D match to TRBD1 (6 bases). V was pared by 4 bases and J by 5 bases, with 8 bases between. CDR1 is SGHDN, CDR2 FVKESK, per germline. The CDR3 length is 12 residues. Here the CDR3 DNA reads TGTGCCAGCAGCCTACAGGGTTATGGCTACACCTTC. Translating it yields CASSLQGYGYTF.

This clone was observed a single time. The chain joins TRBV6-5 to TRBJ2-5; TRBD2 matches at 7 bases. The CDR3 loop spans 14 amino acids. Germline CDR1 and CDR2: MNHEY and SVGAGI. J gave up 2 bases and V 4 bases, and 4 bases lay outside the gene matches. CDR3 in DNA: TGTGCCAGCAGTTCTCGGACTAGACAAGAGACCCAGTACTTC. It yields the protein CASSSRTRQETQYF.

This clone was seen more than once but under ten times. This chain uses TRBV4-1 with TRBJ1-2; D gene unclear. The ends were cut back, 1 base at V and 3 bases at J, with 15 bases in the middle. The germline V gene has CDR1 MGHRA and CDR2 YSYEKL. The CDR3 has 16 residues. CDR3 sequence: CASSQVVRGFDYGYTF. In nucleotides, the CDR3 is TGCGCCAGCAGCCAAGTAGTCCGGGGATTCGACTATGGCTACACCTTC.

There are a few counts of this clone. CDR3 amino acids: CASSYSIGTAYSPLHF. CDR3 in DNA: TGTGCCAGCAGTTACTCGATAGGAACAGCTTATTCACCCCTCCACTTT. The chain has TRBV6-5 and TRBJ1-6; D unresolved. Trimming left V 0 bases short and J 8 bases short, with 14 bases between. This CDR3 comprises 16 residues. Germline-derived CDR1 and CDR2 are MNHEY and SVGAGI.

This sequence joins TRBV2 and TRBJ1-6; 8 bases agree with TRBD1. The CDR3 totals 14 residues. Germline CDR1 and CDR2: SNHLY and FYNNEI. The V gene end was trimmed by 6 bases and the J gene end by 5 bases; junction bases not matched to a gene: 3. CDR3 amino acids: CASSVTGDNSPLHF. DNA for the CDR3: TGTGCCAGCAGCGTGACAGGGGATAATTCACCCCTCCACTTT.

This clone occurred a few times. The chain recombines TRBV30 with TRBJ1-2; 7 nucleotides match TRBD1. Looked up from germline, CDR1 is GTSNPN and CDR2 is SVGIG (reference sequence). The junction had 7 bases not matched to a gene; V was cut back by 2 bases and J by 4 bases. CDR3 length: 14 amino acids. CDR3 sequence: CAWSLRTGFYGYTF. CDR3 DNA sequence: TGTGCCTGGAGTCTTCGGACAGGATTCTATGGCTACACCTTC.

The V and J genes are TRBV5-1 and TRBJ2-5; 9 positions match TRBD2. The CDR3 runs 16 residues. V lost 4 bases to trimming and J lost 5 bases; unmatched junction nucleotides: 12. Germline CDR1 and CDR2: SGHRS and YFSETQ. This CDR3 reads CASSPLTSGPTETQYF. The CDR3 coding sequence is TGCGCCAGCAGCCCCTTGACTAGCGGCCCGACTGAGACCCAGTACTTC. Using reference TRBV5-1 and TRBJ2-5 for the parts outside the CDR3, the full variable domain is KAGVTQTPRYLIKTRGQQVTLSCSPISGHRSVSWYQQTPGQGLQFLFEYFSETQRNKGNFPGRFSGRQFSNSRSEMNVSTLELGDSALYLCASSPLTSGPTETQYFGPGTRLLVL.

The rearrangement links TRBV12-3 or TRBV12-4 to TRBJ2-7; D is undetermined. This CDR3 is 13 amino acids long. Trimming left V 2 bases short and J 2 bases short, with 7 bases between. The CDR3 loop reads CASSLPVTYEQYF. The CDR3 DNA reads TGTGCCAGCAGTTTACCAGTTACCTACGAGCAGTACTTC.

The rearrangement links TRBV4-1 to TRBJ1-1; the match to TRBD1 covers 8 bases. Germline V gene data show CDR1 as MGHRA and CDR2 as YSYEKL. The CDR3 spans 14 residues. V shed 3 bases and J 3 bases; nucleotides not matched to a gene: 3. The CDR3 loop is CASSQQQGDTEAFF. CDR3 coding DNA: TGCGCCAGCAGCCAGCAACAGGGGGACACTGAAGCTTTCTTT.

The chain couples TRBV19 to TRBJ1-5; D is unclear. This CDR3 spans 14 amino acids. Between the trimmed V and J ends, which lost 3 bases and 8 bases, there was a span of 14 bases. Germline-derived CDR1 and CDR2 are LNHDA and SQIVND (reference sequence). In DNA form, the CDR3 reads TGTGCCAGTAGTATGGATGGGGAGTTGGAGCCCCAGCATTTT. Residues: CASSMDGELEPQHF.

The chain combines TRBV4-3 with TRBJ2-3; 8 positions match TRBD2. Unmatched junction bases numbered 9, after V lost 0 bases and J lost 10 bases. Germline V gene sequence: CDR1 LGHNA, CDR2 YSLEER. This CDR3 contains 15 residues. CDR3 sequence (DNA): TGCGCCAGCAGCCAAGATCTGCAGCCCGGGGGGGCGCAGTATTTT. It yields the protein CASSQDLQPGGAQYF.

This clone was recorded once. The chain has TRBV4-1 and TRBJ1-2, with TRBD1 identical over 9 bases. The germline V gene encodes CDR1 MGHRA and CDR2 YSYEKL. V trimming: 4 bases; J trimming: 8 bases; junction bases outside the gene matches: 8. CDR3 length: 14 residues. The CDR3 coding sequence is TGCGCCAGCAGCCCCGGGGACAGGGCCGACGGCTACACCTTC. Protein product: CASSPGDRADGYTF.

The V gene is TRBV5-1, the J gene TRBJ2-3; maybe TRBD1 (6 bases). Trimming stripped 2 bases from V and 0 bases from J, with 13 bases between. Germline-derived CDR1 and CDR2 are SGHRS and YFSETQ. This CDR3 spans 16 amino acids. CDR3 region: CASSFSGTSSTDTQYF. CDR3 DNA: TGCGCCAGCAGCTTTTCAGGGACAAGTAGCACAGATACGCAGTATTTT.

This CDR3 reads CASSLSSNTEAFF. In DNA form, the CDR3 reads TGCGCCAGCAGCTTGTCTAGTAACACTGAAGCTTTCTTT. J is TRBJ1-1 and V is TRBV5-1; D not resolved. Per germline, CDR1 SGHRS and CDR2 YFSETQ. CDR3 size: 13 residues. Trimming removed 1 base from V and 2 bases from J, with 6 bases in between.